The rows below give T cell receptor beta chains drawn from one sample of a study of blood T cell repertoires in COVID-19. Assay: immunoSEQ multiplex PCR; the TCRdb copy retains only in-frame clones and omits some. The table has some 250,000 clones, about nine tenths seen once. Sequencing used peripheral blood. The source of these receptors is a man between 60 and 75 years old who had recovered from COVID-19. The conserved cysteine and the conserved F or W are not part of the CDR3 here. Each record gives: V gene, CDR3 protein.

>TRBV30
AWGAGQGISGELF
>TRBV7-9
ASSLEGGPPWGYT
>TRBV5-6
ASSLGVRSKEKLF
>TRBV2
ASRSQTGAGTEAF
>TRBV9
ASSAERGSPLH
>TRBV6-1
ASSEGASFNEKLF
>TRBV2
AFRTGRSYGYT
>TRBV5-1
ASSLGVRGYTGELF
>TRBV2
ASSERGARDTQY
>TRBV5-4
ASSWGGTEAF
>TRBV6-5
ASVQFYNSPLH
>TRBV12-5
ASGFETGVHTDTQY
>TRBV3-1/TRBV3-2
ASSRLQGQETQY
>TRBV3-1/TRBV3-2
ASSQTRLAGGSYNEQF
>TRBV4-2
ASNKNPGVYNEQF
>TRBV9
ASSPQDRAGEKLF
>TRBV27
ASSLDGAEQY
>TRBV5-8
ASSFRQGANSNQPQH
>TRBV3-1/TRBV3-2
ASSHSAGNTIY
>TRBV19
ASTPGTERPQH
>TRBV5-1
ASSRDSKYNSPLH
>TRBV27
ASSSTPRTAYGYT
>TRBV5-6
ASTRGLAGYYEQY
>TRBV18
ASSRQRSYNEQF
>TRBV5-1
ASSLRDRNEKLF
>TRBV18
ASSPRQGVTEAF
>TRBV7-8
ASSPKPGQGLLGELF
>TRBV5-6
ASSLVGRGANVLT
>TRBV2
ASSEFQAGAGQINGYT
>TRBV18
ASSPMGQGSEKLF
>TRBV6-5
ASRFDTSGMQAF
>TRBV19
ASSMLAGGQPQH
>TRBV5-1
ASSPGNTEAF
>TRBV27
ASRISFDSNEQF
>TRBV28
ASGTPGVYGYT
>TRBV12-3/TRBV12-4
ASSGEYNEQF
>TRBV28
ASRLPGKGTEAF
>TRBV5-1
ASSPQGAFGELF
>TRBV9
ASSEEGFSNQPQH
>TRBV2
ASSASGISGQPQH
>TRBV19
ASRFGVGAF
>TRBV7-8
ASSWGWGRHTGELF
>TRBV5-1
ASSLAQGYGYT
>TRBV19
ASSTGGGNQPQH